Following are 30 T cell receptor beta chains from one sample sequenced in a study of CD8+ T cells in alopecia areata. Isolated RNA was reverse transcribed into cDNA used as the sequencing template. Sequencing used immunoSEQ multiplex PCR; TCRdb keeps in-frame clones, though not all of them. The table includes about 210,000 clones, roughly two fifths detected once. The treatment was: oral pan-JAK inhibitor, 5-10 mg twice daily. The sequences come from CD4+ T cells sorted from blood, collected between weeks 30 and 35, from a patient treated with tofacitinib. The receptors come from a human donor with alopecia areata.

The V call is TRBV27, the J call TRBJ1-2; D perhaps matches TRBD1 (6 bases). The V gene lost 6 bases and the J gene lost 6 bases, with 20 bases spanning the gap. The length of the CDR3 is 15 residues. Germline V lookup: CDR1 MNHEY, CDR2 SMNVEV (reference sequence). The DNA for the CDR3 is TGTGCCAGCAGCTCGCAAGGAGGGGGAATTCATGGCTACACCTTC. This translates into CASSSQGGGIHGYTF.

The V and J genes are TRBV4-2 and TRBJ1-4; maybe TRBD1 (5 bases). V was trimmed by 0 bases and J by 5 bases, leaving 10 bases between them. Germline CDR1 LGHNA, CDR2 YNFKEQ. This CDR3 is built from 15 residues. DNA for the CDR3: TGTGCCAGCAGCCAAGATCCTCGGGGGAATGAAAAACTGTTTTTT. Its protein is CASSQDPRGNEKLFF.

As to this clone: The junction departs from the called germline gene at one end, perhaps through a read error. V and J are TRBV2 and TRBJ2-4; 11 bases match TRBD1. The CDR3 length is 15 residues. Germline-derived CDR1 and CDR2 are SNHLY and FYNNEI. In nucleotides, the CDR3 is TGTGCCAGCAGGGGCAACCGGGACAGGGGGAACATCGGGGTGTTC. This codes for CASRGNRDRGNIGVF.

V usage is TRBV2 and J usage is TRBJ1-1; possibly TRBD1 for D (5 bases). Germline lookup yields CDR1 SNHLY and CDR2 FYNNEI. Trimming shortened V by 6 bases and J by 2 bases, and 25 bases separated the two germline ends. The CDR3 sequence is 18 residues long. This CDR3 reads CASSPLGGDAPSNTEAFF. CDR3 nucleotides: TGTGCCAGCAGCCCCCTGGGAGGGGACGCCCCTAGTAACACTGAAGCTTTCTTT.

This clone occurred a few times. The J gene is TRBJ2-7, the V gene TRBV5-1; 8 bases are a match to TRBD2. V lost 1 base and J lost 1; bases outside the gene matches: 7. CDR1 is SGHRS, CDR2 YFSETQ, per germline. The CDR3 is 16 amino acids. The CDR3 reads CASSLSGGDRSYEQYF. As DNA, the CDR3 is TGCGCCAGCAGCTTGAGCGGGGGAGACAGGTCCTACGAGCAGTACTTC.

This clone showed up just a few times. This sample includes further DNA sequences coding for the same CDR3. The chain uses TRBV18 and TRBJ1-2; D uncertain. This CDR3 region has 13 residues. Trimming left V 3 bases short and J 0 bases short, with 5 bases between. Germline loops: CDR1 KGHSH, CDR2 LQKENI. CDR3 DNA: TGTGCCAGCTCACCCGACTCTAACTATGGCTACACCTTC. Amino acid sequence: CASSPDSNYGYTF.

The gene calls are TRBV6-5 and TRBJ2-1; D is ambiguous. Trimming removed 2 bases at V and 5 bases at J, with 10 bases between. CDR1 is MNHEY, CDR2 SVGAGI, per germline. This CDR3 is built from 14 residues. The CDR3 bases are TGTGCCAGCAGTTACGCCACACGAAACAATGAGCAGTTCTTC. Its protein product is CASSYATRNNEQFF.

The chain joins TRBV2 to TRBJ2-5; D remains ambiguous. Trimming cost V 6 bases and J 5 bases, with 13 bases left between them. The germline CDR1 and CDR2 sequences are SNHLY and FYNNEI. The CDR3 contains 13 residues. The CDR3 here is CASRREEWETQYF. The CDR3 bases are TGTGCCAGCAGGAGAGAGGAATGGGAGACCCAGTACTTC.

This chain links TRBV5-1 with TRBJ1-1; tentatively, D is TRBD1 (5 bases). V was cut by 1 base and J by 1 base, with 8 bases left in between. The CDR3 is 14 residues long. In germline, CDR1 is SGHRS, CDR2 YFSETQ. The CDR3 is CASSLFTGNTEAFF. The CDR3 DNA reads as TGCGCCAGCAGCTTGTTTACAGGGAACACTGAAGCTTTCTTT. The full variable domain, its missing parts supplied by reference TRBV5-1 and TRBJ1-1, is KAGVTQTPRYLIKTRGQQVTLSCSPISGHRSVSWYQQTPGQGLQFLFEYFSETQRNKGNFPGRFSGRQFSNSRSEMNVSTLELGDSALYLCASSLFTGNTEAFFGQGTRLTVV.

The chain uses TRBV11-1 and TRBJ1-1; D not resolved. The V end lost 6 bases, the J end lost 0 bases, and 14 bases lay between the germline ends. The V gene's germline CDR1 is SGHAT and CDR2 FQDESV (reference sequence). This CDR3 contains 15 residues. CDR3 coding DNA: TGTGCCAGCAGTTCTAATCACCGGCTGAACACTGAAGCTTTCTTT. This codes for CASSSNHRLNTEAFF. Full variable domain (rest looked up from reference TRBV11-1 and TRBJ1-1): EAEVAQSPRYKITEKSQAVAFWCDPISGHATLYWYRQILGQGPELLVQFQDESVVDDSQLPKDRFSAERLKGVDSTLKIQPAELGDSAMYLCASSSNHRLNTEAFFGQGTRLTVV.

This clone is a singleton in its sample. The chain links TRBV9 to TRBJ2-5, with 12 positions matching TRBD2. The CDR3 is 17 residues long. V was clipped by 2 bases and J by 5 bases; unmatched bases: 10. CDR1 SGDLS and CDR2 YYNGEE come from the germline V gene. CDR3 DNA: TGTGCCAGCAGCGTGCTAGCGGGAGGGCCTCAGAAGGAGACCCAGTACTTC. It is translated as CASSVLAGGPQKETQYF. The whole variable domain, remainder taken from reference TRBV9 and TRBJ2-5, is DSGVTQTPKHLITATGQRVTLRCSPRSGDLSVYWYQQSLDQGLQFLIQYYNGEERAKGNILERFSAQQFPDLHSELNLSSLELGDSALYFCASSVLAGGPQKETQYFGPGTRLLVL.

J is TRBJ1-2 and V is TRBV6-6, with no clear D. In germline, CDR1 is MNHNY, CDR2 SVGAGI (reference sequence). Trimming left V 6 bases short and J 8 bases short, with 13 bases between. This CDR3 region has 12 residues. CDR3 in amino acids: CASRPPPGGYTF. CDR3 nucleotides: TGTGCCAGCAGGCCCCCTCCGGGCGGCTACACCTTC.

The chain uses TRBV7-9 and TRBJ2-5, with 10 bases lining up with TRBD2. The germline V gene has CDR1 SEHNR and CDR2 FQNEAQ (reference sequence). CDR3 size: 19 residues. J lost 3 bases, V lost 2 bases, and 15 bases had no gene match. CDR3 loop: CASSLSSASGRVGKETQYF. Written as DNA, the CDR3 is TGTGCCAGCAGCTTAAGTTCTGCTAGCGGGAGAGTTGGAAAAGAGACCCAGTACTTC.

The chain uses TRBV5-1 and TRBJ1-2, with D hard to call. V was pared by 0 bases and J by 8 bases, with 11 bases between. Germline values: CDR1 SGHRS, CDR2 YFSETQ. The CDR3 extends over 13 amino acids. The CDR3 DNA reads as TGCGCCAGCAGCTTGGAGGAGGGATGGGGCTACACCTTC. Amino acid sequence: CASSLEEGWGYTF.

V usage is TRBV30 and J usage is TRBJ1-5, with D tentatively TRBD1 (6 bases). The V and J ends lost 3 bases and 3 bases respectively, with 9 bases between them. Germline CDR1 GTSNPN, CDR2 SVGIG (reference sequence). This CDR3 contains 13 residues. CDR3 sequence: CAWSRDNNQPQHF. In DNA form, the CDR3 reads TGTGCCTGGAGCCGGGACAACAATCAGCCCCAGCATTTT.

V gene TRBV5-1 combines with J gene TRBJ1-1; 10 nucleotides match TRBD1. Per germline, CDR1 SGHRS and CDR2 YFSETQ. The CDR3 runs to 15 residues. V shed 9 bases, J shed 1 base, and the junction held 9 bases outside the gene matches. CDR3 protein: CATTVGTGANTEAFF. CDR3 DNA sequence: TGCGCCACCACCGTTGGGACAGGGGCGAACACTGAAGCTTTCTTT.

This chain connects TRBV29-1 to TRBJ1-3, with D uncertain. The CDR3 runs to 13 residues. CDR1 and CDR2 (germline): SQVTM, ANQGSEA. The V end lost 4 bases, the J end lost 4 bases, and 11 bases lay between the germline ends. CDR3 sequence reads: CSVVYSAGNTIYF. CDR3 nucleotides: TGCAGCGTTGTCTACAGTGCCGGAAACACCATATATTTT.

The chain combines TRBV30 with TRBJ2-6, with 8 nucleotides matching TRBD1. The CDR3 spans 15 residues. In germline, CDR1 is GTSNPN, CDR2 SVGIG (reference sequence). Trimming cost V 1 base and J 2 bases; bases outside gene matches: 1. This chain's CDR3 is CAWSAGGAGANVLTF. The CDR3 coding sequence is TGTGCCTGGAGTGCAGGGGGCGCTGGGGCCAACGTCCTGACTTTC.

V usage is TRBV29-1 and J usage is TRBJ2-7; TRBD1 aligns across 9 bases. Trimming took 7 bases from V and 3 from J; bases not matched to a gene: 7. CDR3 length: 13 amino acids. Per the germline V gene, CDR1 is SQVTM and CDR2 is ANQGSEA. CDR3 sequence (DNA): TGCAGCGCTGCCCTGACAGGGGGCTACGAGCAGTACTTC. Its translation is CSAALTGGYEQYF.

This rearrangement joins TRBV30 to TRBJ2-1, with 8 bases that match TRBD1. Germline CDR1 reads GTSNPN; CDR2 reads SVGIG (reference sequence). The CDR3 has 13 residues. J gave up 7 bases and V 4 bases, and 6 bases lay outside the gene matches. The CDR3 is CAWMVQGGNEQFF. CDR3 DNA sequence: TGTGCCTGGATGGTACAGGGGGGAAATGAGCAGTTCTTC. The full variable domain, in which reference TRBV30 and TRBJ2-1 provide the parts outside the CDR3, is SQTIHQWPATLVQPVGSPLSLECTVEGTSNPNLYWYRQAAGRGLQLLFYSVGIGQISSEVPQNLSASRPQDRQFILSSKKLLLSDSGFYLCAWMVQGGNEQFFGPGTRLTVL.

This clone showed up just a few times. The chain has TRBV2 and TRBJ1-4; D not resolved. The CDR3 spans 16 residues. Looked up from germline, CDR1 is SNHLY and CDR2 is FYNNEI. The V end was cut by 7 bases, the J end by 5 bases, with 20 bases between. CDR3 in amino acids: CASMIAGQSPNEKLFF. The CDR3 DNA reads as TGTGCCAGCATGATCGCGGGCCAATCCCCGAATGAAAAACTGTTTTTT.

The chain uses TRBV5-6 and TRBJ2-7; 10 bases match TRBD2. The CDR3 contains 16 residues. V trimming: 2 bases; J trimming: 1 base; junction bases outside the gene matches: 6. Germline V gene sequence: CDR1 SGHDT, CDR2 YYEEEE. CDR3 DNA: TGTGCCAGCAGCTTTATTGGTAGCGGGAGGTCCTACGAGCAGTACTTC. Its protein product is CASSFIGSGRSYEQYF. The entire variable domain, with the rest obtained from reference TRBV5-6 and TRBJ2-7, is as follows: DAGVTQSPTHLIKTRGQQVTLRCSPKSGHDTVSWYQQALGQGPQFIFQYYEEEERQRGNFPDRFSGHQFPNYSSELNVNALLLGDSALYLCASSFIGSGRSYEQYFGPGTRLTVT.

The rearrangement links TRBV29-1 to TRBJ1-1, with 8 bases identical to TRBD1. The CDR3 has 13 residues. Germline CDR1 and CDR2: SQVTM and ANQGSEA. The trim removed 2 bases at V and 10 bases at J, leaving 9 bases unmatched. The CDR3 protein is CSVESDRVGVAFF. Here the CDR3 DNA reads TGCAGCGTTGAATCGGACAGGGTAGGCGTAGCTTTCTTT.

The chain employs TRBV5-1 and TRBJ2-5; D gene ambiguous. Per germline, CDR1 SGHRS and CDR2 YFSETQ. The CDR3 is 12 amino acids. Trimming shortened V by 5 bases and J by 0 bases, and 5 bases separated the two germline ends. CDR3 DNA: TGCGCCAGCAGTCCAGACCAAGAGACCCAGTACTTC. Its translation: CASSPDQETQYF.

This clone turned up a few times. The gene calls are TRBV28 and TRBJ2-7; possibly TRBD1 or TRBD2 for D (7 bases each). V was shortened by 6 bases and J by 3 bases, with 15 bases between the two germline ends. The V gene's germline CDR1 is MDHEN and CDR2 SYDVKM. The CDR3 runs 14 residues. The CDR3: CASSQGGGGYEQYF. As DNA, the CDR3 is TGTGCCAGCAGCCAGGGAGGGGGCGGCTACGAGCAGTACTTC. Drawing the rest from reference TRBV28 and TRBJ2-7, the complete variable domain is DVKVTQSSRYLVKRTGEKVFLECVQDMDHENMFWYRQDPGLGLRLIYFSYDVKMKEKGDIPEGYSVSREKKERFSLILESASTNQTSMYLCASSQGGGGYEQYFGPGTRLTVT.

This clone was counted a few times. This CDR3 reads CSVVTSTDTQYF. CDR3 DNA sequence: TGCAGCGTTGTTACCAGCACAGATACGCAGTATTTT. The V call is TRBV29-1, the J call TRBJ2-3; no reliable D call. Trimming left V 4 bases short and J 0 bases short, with 5 bases between. CDR3 length: 12 residues. Germline V gene data show CDR1 as SQVTM and CDR2 as ANQGSEA.

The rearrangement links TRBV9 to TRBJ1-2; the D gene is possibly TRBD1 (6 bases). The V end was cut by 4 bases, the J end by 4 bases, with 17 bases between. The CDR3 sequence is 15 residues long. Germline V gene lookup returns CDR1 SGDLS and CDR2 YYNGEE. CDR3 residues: CASSKGEGPFYGYTF. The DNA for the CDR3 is TGTGCCAGCAGCAAGGGGGAGGGTCCCTTCTATGGCTACACCTTC.

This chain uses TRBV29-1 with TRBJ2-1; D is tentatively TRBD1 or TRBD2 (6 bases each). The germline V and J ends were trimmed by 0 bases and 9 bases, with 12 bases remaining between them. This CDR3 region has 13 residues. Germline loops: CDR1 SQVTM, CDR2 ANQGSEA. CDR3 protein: CSVEDLRGGEQFF. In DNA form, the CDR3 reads TGCAGCGTTGAAGATCTCAGGGGAGGTGAGCAGTTCTTC.

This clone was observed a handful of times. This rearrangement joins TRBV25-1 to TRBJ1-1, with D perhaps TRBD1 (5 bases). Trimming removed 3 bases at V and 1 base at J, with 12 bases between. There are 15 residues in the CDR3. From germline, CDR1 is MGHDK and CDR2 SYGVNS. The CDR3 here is CASSDYGTGNTEAFF. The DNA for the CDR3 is TGTGCCAGCAGTGACTATGGGACGGGGAACACTGAAGCTTTCTTT.

The CDR3 loop is CASSGGTSGPTDTQYF. CDR3 coding DNA: TGTGCCAGCAGTGGGGGGACTAGCGGGCCCACAGATACGCAGTATTTT. The V gene is TRBV2, the J gene TRBJ2-3; 12 bases match TRBD2. Germline V gene sequence: CDR1 SNHLY, CDR2 FYNNEI. The V and J ends lost 4 bases and 2 bases, in that order; junction bases with no gene match: 4. The CDR3 length is 16 residues.